The entry below gives a single TCR beta chain sequence along with its context. Its antigen is not known. This clone may be a read error of a much larger clone one base away. Cells sorted as Tregs were CD4+, CD25+ and CD127-/low. This CDR3 has 14 amino acids. Germline V CDR1 and CDR2: SGHRS, YFSETQ. After constant-region reverse-primer amplification, full-length variable regions underwent semi-nested PCR with Nested Universal Primer A. TCRdb used MiXCR to reprocess the 5' RACE reads, holding one entry per CDR3 protein. The sample includes fewer than 75,000 distinct CDR3 sequences, 26% of them seen just once. Study results and caveats: Tumor Treg TCRs overlapped most with tumor naive CD4+ cells. The TCR gene usage of tumor memory CD4+ T cells clustered together with blood and lymph node memory CD4+ cells and with lymph node naive CD4+ cells.

The chain combines TRBV5-1 with TRBJ2-2; D assignment may be TRBD1 or TRBD2 (5 bases each). This TCR was recovered from a female donor with breast cancer. Input material: tumor-infiltrating Tregs sorted from the breast tumor. The CDR3 sequence is CTSTFGWGTGELFF. In nucleotides, the CDR3 is TGCACCAGCACCTTTGGATGGGGGACCGGGGAGCTGTTTTTT.